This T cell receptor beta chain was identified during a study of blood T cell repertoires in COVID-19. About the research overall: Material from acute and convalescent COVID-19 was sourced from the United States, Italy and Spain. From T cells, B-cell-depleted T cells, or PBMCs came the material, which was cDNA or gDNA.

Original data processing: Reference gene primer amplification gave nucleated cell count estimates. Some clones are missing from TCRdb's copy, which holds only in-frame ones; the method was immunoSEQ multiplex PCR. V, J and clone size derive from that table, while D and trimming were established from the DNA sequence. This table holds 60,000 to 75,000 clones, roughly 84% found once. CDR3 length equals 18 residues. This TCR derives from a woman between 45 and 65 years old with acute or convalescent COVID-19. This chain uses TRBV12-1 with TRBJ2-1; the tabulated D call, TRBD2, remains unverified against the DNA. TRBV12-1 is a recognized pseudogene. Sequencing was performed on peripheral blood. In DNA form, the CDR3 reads TGTGCCAGCAGCTCCGGGACTAGCGGGTCGCGCTCCTACAATGAGCAGTTCTTC. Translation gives CASSSGTSGSRSYNEQFF.